This TCR beta chain emerged from a study of blood T cell repertoires in COVID-19. Here immunoSEQ multiplex PCR was the method, and the copy in TCRdb shows in-frame clones only, minus some. The data contain some 64,000 clones, roughly 75% of them singletons. Germline lookup yields CDR1 MGHRA and CDR2 YSYEKL. J gave up 4 bases and V 2 bases, and 4 bases lay outside the gene matches. The CDR3 covers 14 residues. This chain connects TRBV4-1 to TRBJ2-5, with 7 bases fitting TRBD1. The specimen sequenced was peripheral blood. The receptor was isolated from a man aged 55 to 70 with COVID-19, enrolled during active disease. CDR3 DNA sequence: TGCGCCAGCAGCCAATTGACAGGGCGAGAGACCCAGTACTTC. It specifies CASSQLTGRETQYF.